This TCR beta chain was identified in a study of early T cells in non-severe SARS-CoV-2 infection. The V gene's germline CDR1 is SGHAT and CDR2 FQNNGV. The V gene end was trimmed by 1 base and the J gene end by 11 bases; junction bases not matched to a gene: 7. CDR3 length: 14 residues. From the 5' RACE reads, TCRdb called clonotypes with MiXCR, one entry per CDR3 protein. The table lists under 70,000 distinct CDR3 sequences, 11% of them singletons. This clonotype was recorded many times. This TCR was recovered from an adult who was a healthcare worker with PCR-confirmed SARS-CoV-2 infection or an uninfected control (not recorded which). This chain links TRBV11-2 with TRBJ1-1; 10 bases are a match to TRBD1. The specimen was whole blood. The CDR3 DNA sequence: TGTGCCAGCAGCTTAGCAGGGTCGGGACAGGGGGCTTTCTTT. It is translated as CASSLAGSGQGAFF.